The rows below give T cell receptor beta chains drawn from one sample of a study of identical twins. TCRdb reanalysed the 5' RACE reads using MiXCR and keeps one entry per CDR3 protein. The sample lists roughly 470,000 distinct CDR3 sequences, approximately 15% occurring once. Separately, the same data were catalogued under a study of yellow fever vaccine responses in identical twins.

Sequencing used CD4+ T cells sorted from blood. These receptors were taken from a woman younger than 30 in good health. Both conserved end residues are part of each CDR3. D genes are given only for firm matches. Expanded clones are given a class, and other clones once, few, many or no size at all.

TRBV5-1 | TRBD1 | . | CASSTTGTGIQTQYF
TRBV20-1 | TRBD1 | many | CSARAAGGQGPQFF
TRBV23-1 | . | few | CASSQLYRVIYSNQPQHF
TRBV12-3/TRBV12-4 | . | many | CASSRDDNTQYF
TRBV6-1 | TRBD1 | . | CASSSHGRGSTDTQYF
TRBV28 | . | many | CASRGTTDTQYF
TRBV7-2 | TRBD1 | few | CASSFGDRGQEQYF
TRBV20-1 | TRBD2 | . | CSATPAARLAGGKADTQYF
TRBV12-3/TRBV12-4 | TRBD2 | many | CASSFRESGLAGSSSYNEQFF
TRBV7-2 | . | few | CASSPRAGAPNSPLHF
TRBV5-4 | TRBD1 | few | CASSPRDRVGETQYF
TRBV2 | . | . | CASSATGRSQPQHF
TRBV12-3/TRBV12-4 | TRBD2 | . | CASRPSGSSYEQYF
TRBV5-1 | TRBD2 | many | CASSSGTSGVRTDTQYF
TRBV29-1 | TRBD1 | once | CSVEAPQGVYYEQYF
TRBV27 | TRBD2 | few | CASRGAGADYNEQFF
TRBV20-1 | TRBD2 | few | CSASGGTTSTDTQYF
TRBV5-1 | . | few | CASRDGAGRGNTEAFF
TRBV6-2/TRBV6-3 | TRBD1 | . | CASRPTGTGKQDTQYF
TRBV7-9 | TRBD2 | . | CASSDGGGSTYEQYF